The T cell receptor beta chain described here comes from a study of T cells in Graves' hyperthyroidism and ophthalmopathy. Study results and caveats: With a median lead of roughly 6.2 months before onset, the model predicted ophthalmopathy. Most clonotypes that expanded in the thyroid above 0.001 also showed up in blood.

Ten or more counts support this clonotype. Its antigen remains unidentified. Using RNA transcripts as the source, TCR beta CDR3 regions were amplified. The study used the HTBI primer set for a first-round RT-PCR of the TCR CDR3. Each CDR3 protein gets one entry after TCRdb re-called the multiplex PCR reads with MiXCR. The sample lists some 700,000 distinct CDR3 sequences; approximately 15% were seen once. Sequenced material: blood. The receptor comes from a middle-aged man with Graves' hyperthyroidism.

CDR3 residues: CAWSDPLDRTLSQETQYF. CDR3 bases: TGTGCCTGGAGTGACCCCCTTGACAGGACCCTCTCTCAAGAGACCCAGTACTTC. The V call is TRBV30, the J call TRBJ2-5, with a possible D match to TRBD1 (6 bases). CDR1 is GTSNPN, CDR2 SVGIG, per germline (reference sequence). The CDR3 totals 18 residues. Trimming removed 1 base at V and 2 bases at J, with 23 bases between.